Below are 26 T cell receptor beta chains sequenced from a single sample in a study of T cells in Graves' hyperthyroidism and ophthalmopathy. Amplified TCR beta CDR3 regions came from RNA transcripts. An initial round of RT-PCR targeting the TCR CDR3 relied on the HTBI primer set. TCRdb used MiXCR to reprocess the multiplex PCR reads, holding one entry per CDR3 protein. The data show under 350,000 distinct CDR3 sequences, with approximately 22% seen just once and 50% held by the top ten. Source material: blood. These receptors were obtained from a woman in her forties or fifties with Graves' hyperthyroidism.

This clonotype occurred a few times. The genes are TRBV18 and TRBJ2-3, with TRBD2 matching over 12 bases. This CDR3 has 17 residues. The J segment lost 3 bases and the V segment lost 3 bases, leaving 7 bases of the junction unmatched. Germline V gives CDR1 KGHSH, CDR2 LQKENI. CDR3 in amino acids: CASSPLLAGGPTDTQYF. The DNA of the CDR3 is TGTGCCAGCTCACCTCTCCTAGCGGGGGGGCCGACAGATACGCAGTATTTT.

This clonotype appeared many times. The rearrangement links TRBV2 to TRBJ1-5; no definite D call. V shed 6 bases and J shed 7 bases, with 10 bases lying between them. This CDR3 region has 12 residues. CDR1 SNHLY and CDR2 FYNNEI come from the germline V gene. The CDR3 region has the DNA TGTGCCAGCAGCTTCGATGGCCAGCCCCAGCATTTT. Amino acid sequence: CASSFDGQPQHF.

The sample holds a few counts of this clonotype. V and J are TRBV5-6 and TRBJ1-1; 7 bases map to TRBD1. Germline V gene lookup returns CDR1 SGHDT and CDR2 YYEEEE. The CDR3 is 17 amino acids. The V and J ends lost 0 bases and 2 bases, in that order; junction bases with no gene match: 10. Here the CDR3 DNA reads TGTGCCAGCAGCTTGGGGAAGGGGGCAGTTAGAAACACTGAAGCTTTCTTT. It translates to CASSLGKGAVRNTEAFF. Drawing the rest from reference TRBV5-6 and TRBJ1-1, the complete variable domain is DAGVTQSPTHLIKTRGQQVTLRCSPKSGHDTVSWYQQALGQGPQFIFQYYEEEERQRGNFPDRFSGHQFPNYSSELNVNALLLGDSALYLCASSLGKGAVRNTEAFFGQGTRLTVV.

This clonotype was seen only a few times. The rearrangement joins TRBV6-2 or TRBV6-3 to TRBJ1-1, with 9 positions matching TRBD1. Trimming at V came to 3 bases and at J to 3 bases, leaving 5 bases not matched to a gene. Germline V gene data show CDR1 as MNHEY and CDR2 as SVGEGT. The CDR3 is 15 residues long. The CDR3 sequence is CASSYQDRGHTEAFF. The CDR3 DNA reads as TGTGCCAGCAGTTATCAGGACAGGGGTCACACTGAAGCTTTCTTT.

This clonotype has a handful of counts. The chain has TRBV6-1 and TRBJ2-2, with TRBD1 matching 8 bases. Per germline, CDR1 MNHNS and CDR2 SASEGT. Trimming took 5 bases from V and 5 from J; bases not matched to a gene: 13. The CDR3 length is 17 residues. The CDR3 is CASSTPGQGGGTGELFF. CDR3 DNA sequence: TGTGCCAGCAGTACACCTGGACAGGGTGGGGGTACCGGGGAGCTGTTTTTT.

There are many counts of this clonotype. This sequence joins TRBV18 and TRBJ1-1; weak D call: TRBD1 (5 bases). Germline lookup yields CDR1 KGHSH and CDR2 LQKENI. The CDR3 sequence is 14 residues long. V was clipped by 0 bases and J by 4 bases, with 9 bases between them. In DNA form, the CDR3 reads TGTGCCAGCTCACCACCCCAGGGAAGCACTGAAGCTTTCTTT. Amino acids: CASSPPQGSTEAFF.

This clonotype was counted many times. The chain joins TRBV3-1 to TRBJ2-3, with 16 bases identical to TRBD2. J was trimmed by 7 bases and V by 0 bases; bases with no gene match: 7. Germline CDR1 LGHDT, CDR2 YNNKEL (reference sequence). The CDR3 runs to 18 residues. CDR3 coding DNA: TGTGCCAGCAGCCAAGATAAGGGACTAGCGGGGGGGCGTAATACGCAGTATTTT. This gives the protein CASSQDKGLAGGRNTQYF.

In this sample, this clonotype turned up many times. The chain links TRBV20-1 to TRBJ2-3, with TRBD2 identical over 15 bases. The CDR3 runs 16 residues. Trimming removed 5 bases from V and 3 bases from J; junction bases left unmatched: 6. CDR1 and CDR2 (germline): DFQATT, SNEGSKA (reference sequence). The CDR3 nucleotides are TGCAGTGCTCCCGGACTAGCGGGAGGGCGTACAGATACGCAGTATTTT. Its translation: CSAPGLAGGRTDTQYF.

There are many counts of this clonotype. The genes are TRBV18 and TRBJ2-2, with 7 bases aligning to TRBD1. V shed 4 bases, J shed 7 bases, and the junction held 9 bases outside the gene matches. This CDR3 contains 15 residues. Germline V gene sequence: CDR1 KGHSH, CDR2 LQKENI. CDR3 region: CASSHGQEGSGELFF. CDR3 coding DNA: TGTGCCAGCTCACACGGACAGGAAGGGAGCGGGGAGCTGTTTTTT.

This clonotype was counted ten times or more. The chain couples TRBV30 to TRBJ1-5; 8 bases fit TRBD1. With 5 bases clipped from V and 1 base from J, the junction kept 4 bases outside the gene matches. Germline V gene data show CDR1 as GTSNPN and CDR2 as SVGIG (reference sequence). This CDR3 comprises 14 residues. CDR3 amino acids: CAWRQGTSNQPQHF. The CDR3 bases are TGTGCCTGGCGACAGGGGACCAGCAATCAGCCCCAGCATTTT.

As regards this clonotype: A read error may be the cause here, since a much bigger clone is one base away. The CDR3 nucleotides read TGCGCCAGCAGCCGCCAAACGCACGGAACCTACGAGCAGTACTTC. It yields the protein CASSRQTHGTYEQYF. This chain links TRBV4-1 with TRBJ2-7; D not certain. The CDR3 extends over 15 amino acids. The ends were cut back, 4 bases at V and 2 bases at J, with 15 bases in the middle. CDR1 MGHRA and CDR2 YSYEKL come from the germline V gene.

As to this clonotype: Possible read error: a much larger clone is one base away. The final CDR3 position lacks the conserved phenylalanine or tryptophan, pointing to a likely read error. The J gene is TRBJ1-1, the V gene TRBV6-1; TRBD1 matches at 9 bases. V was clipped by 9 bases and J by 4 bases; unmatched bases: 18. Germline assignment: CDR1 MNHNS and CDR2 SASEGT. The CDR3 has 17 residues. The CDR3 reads CASYFKTGGDLFTEAFS. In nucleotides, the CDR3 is TGTGCCAGTTACTTCAAGACAGGGGGTGACCTTTTCACTGAAGCTTTCTCT.

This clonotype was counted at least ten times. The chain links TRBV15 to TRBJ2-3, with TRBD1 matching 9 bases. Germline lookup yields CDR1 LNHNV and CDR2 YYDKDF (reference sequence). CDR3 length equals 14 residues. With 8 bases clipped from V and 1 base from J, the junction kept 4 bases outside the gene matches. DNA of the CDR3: TGTGCCACCGCCTGGACAGGGGGCACAGATACGCAGTATTTT. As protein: CATAWTGGTDTQYF.

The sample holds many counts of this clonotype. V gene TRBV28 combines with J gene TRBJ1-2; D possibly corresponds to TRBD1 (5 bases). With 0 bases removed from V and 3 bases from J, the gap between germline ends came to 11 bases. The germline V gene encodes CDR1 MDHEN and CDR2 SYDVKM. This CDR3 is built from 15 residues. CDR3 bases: TGTGCCAGCAGTTTATGGGACCTAGGGGACTATGGCTACACCTTC. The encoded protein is CASSLWDLGDYGYTF.

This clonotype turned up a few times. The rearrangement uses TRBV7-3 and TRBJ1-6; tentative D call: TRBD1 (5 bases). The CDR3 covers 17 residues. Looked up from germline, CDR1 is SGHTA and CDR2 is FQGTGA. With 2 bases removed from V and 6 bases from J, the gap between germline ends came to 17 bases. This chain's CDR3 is CASSLSPIGASNSPLHF. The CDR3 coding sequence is TGTGCCAGCAGCTTATCCCCGATTGGGGCTAGTAATTCACCCCTCCACTTT.

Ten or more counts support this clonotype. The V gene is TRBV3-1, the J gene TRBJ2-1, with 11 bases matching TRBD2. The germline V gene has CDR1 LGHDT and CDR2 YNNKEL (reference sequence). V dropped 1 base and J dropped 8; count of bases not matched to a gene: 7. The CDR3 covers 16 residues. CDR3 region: CASSQGALAGADEQFF. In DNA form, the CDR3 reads TGTGCCAGCAGCCAAGGAGCACTAGCGGGAGCTGATGAGCAGTTCTTC.

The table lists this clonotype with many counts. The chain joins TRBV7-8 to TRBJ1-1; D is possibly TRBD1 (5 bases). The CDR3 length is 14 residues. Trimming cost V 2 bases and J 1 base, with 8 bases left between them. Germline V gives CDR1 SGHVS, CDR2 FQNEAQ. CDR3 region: CASSLNTGNTEAFF. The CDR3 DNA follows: TGTGCCAGCAGCTTAAATACAGGGAACACTGAAGCTTTCTTT.

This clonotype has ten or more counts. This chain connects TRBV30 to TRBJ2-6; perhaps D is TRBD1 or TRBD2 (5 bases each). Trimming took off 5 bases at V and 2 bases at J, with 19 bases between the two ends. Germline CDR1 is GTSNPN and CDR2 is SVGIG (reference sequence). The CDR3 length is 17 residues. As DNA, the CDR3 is TGTGCCTGGGGCCCAAGATTTGGGACCGCTGGGGCCAACGTCCTGACTTTC. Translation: CAWGPRFGTAGANVLTF.

This CDR3 is CASSSPRSLEQYF. The CDR3, as DNA: TGTGCCAGCAGTTCCCCCCGGTCCCTCGAGCAGTACTTC. V gene TRBV12-3 or TRBV12-4 combines with J gene TRBJ2-7; D is unclear. The CDR3 is 13 amino acids. The V end lost 4 bases, the J end lost 6 bases, and 13 bases lay between the germline ends.

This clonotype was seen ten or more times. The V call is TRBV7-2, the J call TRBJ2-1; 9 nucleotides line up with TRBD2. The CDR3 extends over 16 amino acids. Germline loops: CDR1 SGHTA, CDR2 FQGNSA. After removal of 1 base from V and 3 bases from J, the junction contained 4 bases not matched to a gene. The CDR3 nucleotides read TGTGCCAGCAGCTTAGGTAGTAGCGGGAGCTACAATGAGCAGTTCTTC. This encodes CASSLGSSGSYNEQFF.

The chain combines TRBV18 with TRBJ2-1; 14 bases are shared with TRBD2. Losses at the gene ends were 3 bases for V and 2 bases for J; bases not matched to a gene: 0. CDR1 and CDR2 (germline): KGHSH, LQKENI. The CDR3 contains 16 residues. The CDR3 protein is CASSPTSGGAYNEQFF. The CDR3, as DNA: TGTGCCAGCTCACCGACTAGCGGGGGGGCCTACAATGAGCAGTTCTTC. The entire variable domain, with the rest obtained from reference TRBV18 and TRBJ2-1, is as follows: NAGVMQNPRHLVRRRGQEARLRCSPMKGHSHVYWYRQLPEEGLKFMVYLQKENIIDESGMPKERFSAEFPKEGPSILRIQQVVRGDSAAYFCASSPTSGGAYNEQFFGPGTRLTVL.

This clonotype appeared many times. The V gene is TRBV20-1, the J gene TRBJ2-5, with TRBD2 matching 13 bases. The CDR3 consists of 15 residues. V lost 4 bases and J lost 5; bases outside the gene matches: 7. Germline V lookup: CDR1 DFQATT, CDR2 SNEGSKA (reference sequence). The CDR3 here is CSAIGTSGIGETQYF. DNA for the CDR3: TGCAGTGCTATTGGGACTAGCGGGATCGGGGAGACCCAGTACTTC.

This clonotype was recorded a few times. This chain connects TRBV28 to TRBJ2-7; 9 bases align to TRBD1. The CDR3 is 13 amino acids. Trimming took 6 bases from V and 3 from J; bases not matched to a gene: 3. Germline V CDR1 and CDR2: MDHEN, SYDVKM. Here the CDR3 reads CASRGDRVYEQYF. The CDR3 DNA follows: TGTGCCAGCAGGGGGGACAGGGTCTACGAGCAGTACTTC.

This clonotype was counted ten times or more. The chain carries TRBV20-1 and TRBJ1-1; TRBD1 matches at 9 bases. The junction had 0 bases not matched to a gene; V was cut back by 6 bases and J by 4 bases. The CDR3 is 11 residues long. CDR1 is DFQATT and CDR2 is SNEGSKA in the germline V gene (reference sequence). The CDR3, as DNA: TGCAGTGCGGACAGGGGCACTGAAGCTTTCTTT. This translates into CSADRGTEAFF.

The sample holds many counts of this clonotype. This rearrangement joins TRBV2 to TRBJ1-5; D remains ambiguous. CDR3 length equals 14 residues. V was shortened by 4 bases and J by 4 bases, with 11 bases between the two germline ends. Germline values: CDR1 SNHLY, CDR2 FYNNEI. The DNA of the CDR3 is TGTGCCAGCAGTGTGGAGACTGCAAATCAGCCCCAGCATTTT. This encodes CASSVETANQPQHF.

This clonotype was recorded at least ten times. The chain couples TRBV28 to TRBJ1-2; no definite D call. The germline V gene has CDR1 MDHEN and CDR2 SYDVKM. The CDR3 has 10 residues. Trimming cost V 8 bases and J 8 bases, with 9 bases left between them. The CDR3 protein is CASSHVGYTF. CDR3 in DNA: TGTGCCAGCTCGCACGTAGGCTACACCTTC.